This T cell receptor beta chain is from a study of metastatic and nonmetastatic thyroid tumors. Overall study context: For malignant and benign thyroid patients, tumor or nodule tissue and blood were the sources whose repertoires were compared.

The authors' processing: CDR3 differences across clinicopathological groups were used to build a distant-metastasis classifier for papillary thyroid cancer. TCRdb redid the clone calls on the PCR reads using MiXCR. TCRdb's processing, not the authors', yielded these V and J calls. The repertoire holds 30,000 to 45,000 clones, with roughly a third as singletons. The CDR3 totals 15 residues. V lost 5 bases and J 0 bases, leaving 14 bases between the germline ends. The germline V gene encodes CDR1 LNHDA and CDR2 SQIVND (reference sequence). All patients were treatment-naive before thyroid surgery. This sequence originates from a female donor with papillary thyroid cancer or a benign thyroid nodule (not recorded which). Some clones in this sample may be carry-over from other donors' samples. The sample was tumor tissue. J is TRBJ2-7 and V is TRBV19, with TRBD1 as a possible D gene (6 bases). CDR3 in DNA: TGTGCCAGTAGTGTGGACAGCGGAAGCTCCTACGAGCAGTACTTC. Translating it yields CASSVDSGSSYEQYF.